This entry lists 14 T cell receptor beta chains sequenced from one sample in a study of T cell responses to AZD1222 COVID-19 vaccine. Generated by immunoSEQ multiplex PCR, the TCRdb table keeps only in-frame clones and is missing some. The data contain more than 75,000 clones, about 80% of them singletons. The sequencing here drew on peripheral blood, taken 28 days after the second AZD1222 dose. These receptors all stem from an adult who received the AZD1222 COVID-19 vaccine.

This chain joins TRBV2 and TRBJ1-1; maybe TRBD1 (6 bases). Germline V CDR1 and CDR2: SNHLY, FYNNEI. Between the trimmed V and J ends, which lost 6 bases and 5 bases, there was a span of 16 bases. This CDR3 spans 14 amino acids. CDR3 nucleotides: TGTGCCAGCAGCCTCCGACAGGCCCGGACTGAAGCTTTCTTT. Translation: CASSLRQARTEAFF.

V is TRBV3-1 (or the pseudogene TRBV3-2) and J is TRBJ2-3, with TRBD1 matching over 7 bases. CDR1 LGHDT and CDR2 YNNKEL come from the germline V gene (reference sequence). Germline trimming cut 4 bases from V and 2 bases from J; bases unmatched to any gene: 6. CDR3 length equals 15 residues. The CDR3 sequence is CASSLTGDNTDTQYF. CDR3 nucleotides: TGTGCCAGCAGCCTTACAGGGGATAACACAGATACGCAGTATTTT.

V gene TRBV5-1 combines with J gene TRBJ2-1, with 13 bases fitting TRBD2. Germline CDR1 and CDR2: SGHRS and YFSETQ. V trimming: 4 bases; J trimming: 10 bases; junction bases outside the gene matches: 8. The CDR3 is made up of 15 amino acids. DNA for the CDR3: TGCGCCAGCAGCCCGGGGACTAGCGGGATGGGGGAGCAGTTCTTC. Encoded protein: CASSPGTSGMGEQFF.

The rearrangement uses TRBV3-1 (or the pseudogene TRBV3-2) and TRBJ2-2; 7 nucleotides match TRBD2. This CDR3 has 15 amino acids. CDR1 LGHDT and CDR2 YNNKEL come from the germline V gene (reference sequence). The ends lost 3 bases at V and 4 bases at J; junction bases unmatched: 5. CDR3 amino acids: CASSQTGEGTGELFF. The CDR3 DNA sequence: TGTGCCAGCAGCCAGACGGGGGAGGGCACCGGGGAGCTGTTTTTT.

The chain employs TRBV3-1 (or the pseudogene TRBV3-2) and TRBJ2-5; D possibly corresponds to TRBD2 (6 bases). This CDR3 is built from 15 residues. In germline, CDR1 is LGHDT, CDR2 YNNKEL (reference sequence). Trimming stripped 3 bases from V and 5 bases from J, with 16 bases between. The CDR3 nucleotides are TGTGCCAGCAGCCAGCTCCAGGGAGGTAAGGAGACCCAGTACTTC. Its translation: CASSQLQGGKETQYF.

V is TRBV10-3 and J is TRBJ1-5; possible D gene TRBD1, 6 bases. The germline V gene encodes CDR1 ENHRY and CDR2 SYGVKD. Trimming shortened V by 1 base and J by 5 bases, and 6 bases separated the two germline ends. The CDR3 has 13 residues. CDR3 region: CAISEYRDQPQHF. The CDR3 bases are TGTGCCATCAGTGAGTACAGGGATCAGCCCCAGCATTTT.

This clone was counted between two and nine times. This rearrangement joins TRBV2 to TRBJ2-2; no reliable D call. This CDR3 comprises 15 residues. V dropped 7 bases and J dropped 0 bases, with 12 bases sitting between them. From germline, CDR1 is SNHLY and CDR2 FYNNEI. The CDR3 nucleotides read TGTGCCAGCACCGCCGGCACGACGAACACCGGGGAGCTGTTTTTT. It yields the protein CASTAGTTNTGELFF.

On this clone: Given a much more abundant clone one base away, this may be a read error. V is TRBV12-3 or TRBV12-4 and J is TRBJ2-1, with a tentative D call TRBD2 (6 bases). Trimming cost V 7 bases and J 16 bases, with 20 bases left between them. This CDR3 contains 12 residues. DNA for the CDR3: TGTGCCAGCAAGGACAATAACCGGGGGTCATTCTTC. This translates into CASKDNNRGSFF.

CDR3 in DNA: TGCAGTGCGTGGGGGGGAGAGACCCAGTACTTC. This sequence encodes CSAWGGETQYF. The chain joins TRBV20-1 to TRBJ2-5; 7 bases align to TRBD2. J was trimmed by 4 bases and V by 6 bases; bases with no gene match: 2. This CDR3 has 11 residues. The germline V gene encodes CDR1 DFQATT and CDR2 SNEGSKA (reference sequence).

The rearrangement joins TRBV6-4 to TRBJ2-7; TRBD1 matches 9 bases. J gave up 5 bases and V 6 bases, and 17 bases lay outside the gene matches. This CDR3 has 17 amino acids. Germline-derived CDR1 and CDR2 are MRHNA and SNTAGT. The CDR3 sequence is CASSTATPGQGVHEQYF. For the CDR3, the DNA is TGTGCCAGCAGCACAGCCACCCCGGGACAGGGAGTCCACGAGCAGTACTTC.

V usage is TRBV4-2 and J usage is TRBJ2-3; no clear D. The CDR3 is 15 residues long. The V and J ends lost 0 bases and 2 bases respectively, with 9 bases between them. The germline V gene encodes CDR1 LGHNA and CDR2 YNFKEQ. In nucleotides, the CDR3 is TGTGCCAGCAGCCAAGAGCGGCGGACCACAGATACGCAGTATTTT. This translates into CASSQERRTTDTQYF.

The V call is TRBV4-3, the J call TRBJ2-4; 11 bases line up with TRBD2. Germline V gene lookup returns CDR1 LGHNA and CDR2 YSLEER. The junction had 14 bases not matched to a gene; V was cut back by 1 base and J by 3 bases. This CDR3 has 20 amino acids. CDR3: CASSQVGRLAGGPVKNIQYF. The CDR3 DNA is TGCGCCAGCAGCCAAGTTGGACGATTAGCGGGAGGGCCGGTCAAAAACATTCAGTACTTC.

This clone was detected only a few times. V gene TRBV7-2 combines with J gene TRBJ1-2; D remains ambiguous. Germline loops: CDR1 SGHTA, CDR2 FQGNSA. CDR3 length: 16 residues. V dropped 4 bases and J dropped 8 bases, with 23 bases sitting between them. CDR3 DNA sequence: TGTGCCAGCAGCTCCACAGTTCAAGGGCCTGACGTCGGCTACACCTTC. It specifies CASSSTVQGPDVGYTF.

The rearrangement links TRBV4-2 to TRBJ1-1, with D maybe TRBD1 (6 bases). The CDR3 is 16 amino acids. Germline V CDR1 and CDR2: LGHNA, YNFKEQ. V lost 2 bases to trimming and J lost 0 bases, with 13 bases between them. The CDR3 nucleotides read TGTGCCAGCAGCCAACTCTTAGGGGACATGAACACTGAAGCTTTCTTT. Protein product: CASSQLLGDMNTEAFF.